Below are 29 T cell receptor beta chains sequenced from a single sample in a study of OX40 agonist ivuxolimab in advanced cancers. This table comes from immunoSEQ multiplex PCR, and its TCRdb copy is limited to in-frame clones, with some not included. Here the sample spans around 70,000 clones, over 75% being singletons. The sequences come from CD4+ or CD8+ T cells sorted from blood, collected in a trial of the OX40 agonist ivuxolimab. The receptors stem from an adult with an advanced solid tumor such as melanoma, head and neck, liver or kidney cancer.

The J gene is TRBJ2-2, the V gene TRBV18; D is ambiguous. V was shortened by 4 bases and J by 5 bases, with 11 bases between the two germline ends. Germline V gives CDR1 KGHSH, CDR2 LQKENI. The CDR3 runs to 14 residues. CDR3 bases: TGTGCCAGCTCACTACCCAGTATAACCGGGGAGCTGTTTTTT. Translating gives CASSLPSITGELFF. Full variable domain (missing parts from reference TRBV18 and TRBJ2-2): NAGVMQNPRHLVRRRGQEARLRCSPMKGHSHVYWYRQLPEEGLKFMVYLQKENIIDESGMPKERFSAEFPKEGPSILRIQQVVRGDSAAYFCASSLPSITGELFFGEGSRLTVL.

A single count supports this clone. This chain links TRBV6-5 with TRBJ1-2; 8 bases match TRBD1. Germline lookup yields CDR1 MNHEY and CDR2 SVGAGI. V shed 6 bases and J 7 bases; nucleotides not matched to a gene: 4. The CDR3 has 12 amino acids. CDR3 protein: CASSQGAGGYTF. The CDR3 region has the DNA TGTGCCAGCAGCCAGGGGGCAGGTGGCTACACCTTC.

The chain is built from TRBV25-1 and TRBJ1-6, with D unclear. This CDR3 is built from 13 residues. CDR1 MGHDK and CDR2 SYGVNS come from the germline V gene. The ends were cut back, 5 bases at V and 13 bases at J, with 15 bases in the middle. The CDR3 bases are TGTGCCAGCAGTCGTTCAGACCTAGGTCCCCTCCACTTT. Translation gives CASSRSDLGPLHF.

Comments on this clone: Other DNA sequences from this sample encode an identical CDR3 as well. This chain uses TRBV18 with TRBJ1-2; D unclear. Per the germline V gene, CDR1 is KGHSH and CDR2 is LQKENI. Trimming shortened V by 2 bases and J by 5 bases, and 9 bases separated the two germline ends. The CDR3 runs 13 residues. Here the CDR3 reads CASSPEGQYGYTF. CDR3 nucleotides: TGTGCCAGCTCACCAGAAGGGCAGTATGGCTACACCTTC.

This rearrangement joins TRBV27 to TRBJ1-5; 9 bases map to TRBD1. Trimming at V came to 7 bases and at J to 6 bases, leaving 10 bases not matched to a gene. CDR3 length equals 15 residues. From germline, CDR1 is MNHEY and CDR2 SMNVEV (reference sequence). CDR3 sequence (DNA): TGTGCCAGCAAGGTGGGACAGGGCAACGGTCAGCCCCAGCATTTT. Encoded protein: CASKVGQGNGQPQHF.

The CDR3 bases are TGTGCCAGCAGCCGTCTCCGGGACAGGGGAAACACCATATATTTT. Translating it yields CASSRLRDRGNTIYF. The gene calls are TRBV6-5 and TRBJ1-3, with 8 bases that match TRBD1. This CDR3 contains 15 residues. J was trimmed by 4 bases and V by 6 bases; bases with no gene match: 8. From germline, CDR1 is MNHEY and CDR2 SVGAGI.

V is TRBV6-5 and J is TRBJ2-3; a weak D match, TRBD2 (6 bases). The CDR3 totals 12 residues. V was pared by 8 bases and J by 3 bases, with 9 bases between. The germline CDR1 and CDR2 sequences are MNHEY and SVGAGI. The CDR3 loop is CASEEGTDTQYF. The CDR3 DNA sequence: TGTGCCAGCGAGGAGGGAACAGATACGCAGTATTTT.

This rearrangement joins TRBV7-2 to TRBJ2-7; D tentatively reads TRBD1 or TRBD2 (6 bases each). The germline V gene encodes CDR1 SGHTA and CDR2 FQGNSA. The CDR3 extends over 15 amino acids. Trimming removed 1 base at V and 5 bases at J, with 15 bases between. Written as DNA, the CDR3 is TGTGCCAGCAGCTTAGTTTCCAGGGGAGGCGACGAGCAGTACTTC. This translates into CASSLVSRGGDEQYF.

The table lists this clone with a few counts. This chain connects TRBV30 to TRBJ2-3; either TRBD1 or TRBD2 may fit D (8 bases each). Germline V gene sequence: CDR1 GTSNPN, CDR2 SVGIG (reference sequence). The CDR3 covers 15 residues. V was shortened by 3 bases and J by 1 base, with 14 bases between the two germline ends. As DNA, the CDR3 is TGTGCCTGGAGGGTAGCGGGACAGGGCACAGATACGCAGTATTTT. Its translation is CAWRVAGQGTDTQYF.

This chain links TRBV30 with TRBJ2-2; TRBD1 matches at 9 bases. Germline loops: CDR1 GTSNPN, CDR2 SVGIG (reference sequence). V lost 4 bases, J lost 5 bases, and 8 bases stayed unmatched. CDR3 length equals 15 residues. CDR3 amino acids: CAWTRMGQGTGELFF. CDR3 bases: TGTGCCTGGACTAGGATGGGACAGGGTACCGGGGAGCTGTTTTTT. The full variable domain, completed using reference TRBV30 and TRBJ2-2, is SQTIHQWPATLVQPVGSPLSLECTVEGTSNPNLYWYRQAAGRGLQLLFYSVGIGQISSEVPQNLSASRPQDRQFILSSKKLLLSDSGFYLCAWTRMGQGTGELFFGEGSRLTVL.

The genes are TRBV5-1 and TRBJ2-3; D could derive from TRBD1 or TRBD2 (5 bases each). Germline V gene data show CDR1 as SGHRS and CDR2 as YFSETQ. Trimming removed 0 bases at V and 1 base at J, with 12 bases between. There are 16 residues in the CDR3. CDR3 in DNA: TGCGCCAGCAGCTTGGAGAGGGGCGCAGGCACAGATACGCAGTATTTT. Amino acids: CASSLERGAGTDTQYF.

The CDR3 spells CASSYGLLNGEQFF. The CDR3 coding sequence is TGTGCCAGCAGCTACGGACTCTTAAACGGTGAGCAGTTCTTC. The chain has TRBV11-2 and TRBJ2-1, with a tentative D call TRBD2 (5 bases). This CDR3 has 14 amino acids. Trimming pared 4 bases from V and 9 bases from J, leaving 16 bases between. Germline assignment: CDR1 SGHAT and CDR2 FQNNGV.

This sequence joins TRBV5-8 and TRBJ2-2; weak D call: TRBD1 (6 bases). This CDR3 is 15 amino acids long. Trimming took 5 bases from V and 4 from J, leaving 15 bases between them. CDR1 SGHTS and CDR2 YDEGEE come from the germline V gene. In nucleotides, the CDR3 is TGTGCCAGCAGTCGAATTACAGGGATCACCGGGGAGCTGTTTTTT. Encoded protein: CASSRITGITGELFF.

The gene calls are TRBV30 and TRBJ1-4; tentatively, D is TRBD1 (6 bases). V lost 1 base to trimming and J lost 0 bases, with 12 bases between them. This CDR3 is 16 amino acids long. Germline CDR1 GTSNPN, CDR2 SVGIG (reference sequence). CDR3 nucleotides: TGTGCCTGGAGTGCGGGGACACTTGCAACTAATGAAAAACTGTTTTTT. Its protein is CAWSAGTLATNEKLFF.

The chain carries TRBV11-2 and TRBJ2-5; D perhaps matches TRBD2 (6 bases). The CDR3 loop spans 16 amino acids. V was cut by 2 bases and J by 1 base, with 14 bases left in between. Germline assignment: CDR1 SGHAT and CDR2 FQNNGV. CDR3 loop: CASSLIGGIFQETQYF. The CDR3 nucleotides read TGTGCCAGCAGCTTAATAGGCGGGATCTTCCAAGAGACCCAGTACTTC.

The chain employs TRBV28 and TRBJ1-1; 11 bases fit TRBD1. Germline trimming cut 5 bases from V and 4 bases from J; bases unmatched to any gene: 0. In germline, CDR1 is MDHEN, CDR2 SYDVKM. CDR3 length: 13 residues. Here the CDR3 reads CASSGTGGTEAFF. The CDR3 region has the DNA TGTGCCAGCAGTGGGACAGGGGGCACTGAAGCTTTCTTT.

The chain joins TRBV28 to TRBJ1-1; weak D call: TRBD1 (5 bases). Germline V gene lookup returns CDR1 MDHEN and CDR2 SYDVKM. This CDR3 has 15 residues. Between the trimmed V and J ends, which lost 3 bases and 5 bases, there was a span of 16 bases. CDR3 DNA: TGTGCCAGCAGTTTTGGGGGGACCCGGGGAACTGAAGCTTTCTTT. This gives the protein CASSFGGTRGTEAFF.

The V gene is TRBV11-1, the J gene TRBJ2-2; TRBD1 aligns across 9 bases. The CDR3 is 16 amino acids. V shed 5 bases and J 5 bases; nucleotides not matched to a gene: 9. Looked up from germline, CDR1 is SGHAT and CDR2 is FQDESV (reference sequence). CDR3 protein: CASSLWTGVATGELFF. CDR3 bases: TGTGCCAGCAGCCTATGGACAGGGGTGGCAACCGGGGAGCTGTTTTTT.

The chain employs TRBV5-1 and TRBJ2-7; 9 nucleotides align to TRBD2. Germline loops: CDR1 SGHRS, CDR2 YFSETQ. The CDR3 length is 14 residues. V shed 5 bases and J 7 bases; nucleotides not matched to a gene: 10. CDR3 nucleotides: TGCGCCAGCAGTCTAGCGGGGAAAGTGGGGGAGCAGTACTTC. Translating it yields CASSLAGKVGEQYF.

This clone has just a few counts. The chain couples TRBV7-2 to TRBJ1-2; no definite D call. CDR3 length: 12 residues. V was trimmed by 5 bases and J by 12 bases, leaving 16 bases between them. Germline V gene sequence: CDR1 SGHTA, CDR2 FQGNSA. The CDR3 nucleotides are TGTGCCAGCAGCGCTAGCGCTGGGAGCCACACCTTC. Its protein is CASSASAGSHTF.

The chain employs TRBV18 and TRBJ2-7, with 8 bases lining up with TRBD2. Germline V lookup: CDR1 KGHSH, CDR2 LQKENI. The CDR3 has 15 amino acids. J was trimmed by 0 bases and V by 5 bases; bases with no gene match: 6. CDR3 sequence reads: CASSKGLVDSYEQYF. CDR3 bases: TGTGCCAGCTCAAAGGGACTAGTCGACTCCTACGAGCAGTACTTC.

This clone has just a few counts. The V gene is TRBV11-3, the J gene TRBJ2-2; no firm D call. With 5 bases removed from V and 1 base from J, the gap between germline ends came to 5 bases. The CDR3 runs to 13 residues. The germline CDR1 and CDR2 sequences are SGHNT and YENEEA. The CDR3 DNA reads as TGTGCCAGCAGCCCCAAGAACACCGGGGAGCTGTTTTTT. Protein sequence: CASSPKNTGELFF.

The V call is TRBV19, the J call TRBJ2-5; D perhaps matches TRBD2 (5 bases). Germline CDR1 LNHDA, CDR2 SQIVND (reference sequence). Trimming left V 4 bases short and J 5 bases short, with 11 bases between. This CDR3 is built from 13 residues. The CDR3 reads CASSRPGSETQYF. CDR3 nucleotides: TGTGCCAGTAGTAGGCCGGGATCGGAGACCCAGTACTTC.

This sequence joins TRBV6-4 and TRBJ1-6; 7 bases fit TRBD1. The CDR3 is 18 amino acids. The trim removed 1 base at V and 8 bases at J, leaving 14 bases unmatched. Germline values: CDR1 MRHNA, CDR2 SNTAGT. CDR3 amino acids: CASSDLTGQWISDSPLHF. CDR3 sequence (DNA): TGTGCCAGCAGTGACTTAACGGGACAGTGGATTTCGGATTCACCCCTCCACTTT.

The rearrangement joins TRBV14 to TRBJ2-7; D not resolved. Per germline, CDR1 SGHDN and CDR2 FVKESK. CDR3 length equals 15 residues. Trimming removed 0 bases at V and 9 bases at J, with 18 bases between. The CDR3 DNA reads as TGTGCCAGCAGCCAAGAAGGAATTTACCTACGAAGGCAGTACTTC. Its protein is CASSQEGIYLRRQYF.

The chain combines TRBV25-1 with TRBJ1-1, with 7 bases identical to TRBD1. In germline, CDR1 is MGHDK, CDR2 SYGVNS. Trimming at V came to 6 bases and at J to 2 bases, leaving 6 bases not matched to a gene. The CDR3 has 14 amino acids. The CDR3 DNA sequence: TGTGCCAGCAGGACCGGGACAGCTAACACTGAAGCTTTCTTT. Translating gives CASRTGTANTEAFF.

This clone came up a few times. The chain is built from TRBV19 and TRBJ2-5, with a weak D call TRBD2 (6 bases). In germline, CDR1 is LNHDA, CDR2 SQIVND (reference sequence). The length of the CDR3 is 13 residues. V was trimmed by 8 bases and J by 5 bases, leaving 15 bases between them. In DNA form, the CDR3 reads TGTGCCAGTTCGGACACCGGGGGTGAGACCCAGTACTTC. Protein product: CASSDTGGETQYF. Full variable domain (outside the CDR3, taken from reference TRBV19 and TRBJ2-5): DGGITQSPKYLFRKEGQNVTLSCEQNLNHDAMYWYRQDPGQGLRLIYYSQIVNDFQKGDIAEGYSVSREKKESFPLTVTSAQKNPTAFYLCASSDTGGETQYFGPGTRLLVL.

The chain couples TRBV9 to TRBJ2-7; TRBD1 matches 12 bases. Trimming removed 3 bases from V and 4 bases from J; junction bases left unmatched: 5. CDR3 length equals 15 residues. Germline CDR1 is SGDLS and CDR2 is YYNGEE. CDR3 sequence (DNA): TGTGCCAGCAGCGGCGGGACAGGGGGCGCTTACGAGCAGTACTTC. Encoded protein: CASSGGTGGAYEQYF.

To note about this clone: The CDR3 ends on some other residue instead of the conserved phenylalanine or tryptophan, so this is likely a read error. It is unclear where the CDR3 begins or ends on the DNA, so no DNA is shown, and the CDR3 is as TCRdb lists it. The chain has TRBV28 and TRBJ1-3. The CDR3 is made up of 10 amino acids, end residues included. Germline CDR1 MDHEN, CDR2 SYDVKM. CDR3 in amino acids: CASIHGGDKS.